Listed below are T cell receptor beta chains from one sample, sequenced in a study of blood T cell repertoires in COVID-19. Using immunoSEQ multiplex PCR, the repertoire was profiled, and TCRdb retains in-frame clones only, with some absent. Of about 400,000 clones listed, 65% to 90% are singletons. The sequencing input was peripheral blood. These receptors were obtained from an older woman with COVID-19, enrolled during active disease. The CDR3 runs from the conserved cysteine through the conserved F or W. A D gene is named only where the DNA matches it firmly. Expanded clones get a size class; other rows say once, few or many, or leave the size out.

TRBV23-1,.,.,TRBJ1-5,CASGPSSDRNSNQPQHF,TGCGCCAGCGGACCATCCTCTGACAGAAATAGCAATCAGCCCCAGCATTTT
TRBV7-2,.,.,TRBJ2-1,CASSLMGTLPEQFF,TGTGCCAGCAGCTTAATGGGCACCCTCCCGGAGCAGTTCTTC
TRBV11-3,.,.,TRBJ2-7,CASSLVGGPSYEQYF,TGTGCCAGCAGCTTGGTCGGGGGACCCTCCTACGAGCAGTACTTC
TRBV14,.,.,TRBJ2-7,CASSQGFWGHVQYF,TGTGCCAGCAGCCAGGGCTTCTGGGGCCACGTGCAGTACTTC
TRBV7-9,TRBD2,.,TRBJ2-1,CASSRGLAYNEQFF,TGTGCCAGCAGTAGGGGACTAGCATACAATGAGCAGTTCTTC
TRBV6-2/TRBV6-3,TRBD2,.,TRBJ2-3,CASSYPSRLAGVPSDTQYF,TGTGCCAGCAGTTACCCTTCTCGACTAGCGGGGGTCCCGTCAGATACGCAGTATTTT
TRBV19,TRBD2,.,TRBJ2-5,CASRTSGNQETQYF,TGTGCCAGTCGGACTAGCGGGAACCAAGAGACCCAGTACTTC
TRBV29-1,.,once,TRBJ2-7,CSGRRLGRTEQYF,TGCAGCGGGAGGAGGTTGGGCAGGACCGAGCAGTACTTC
TRBV7-6,TRBD2,.,TRBJ2-3,CASSPLLAGGTDTQYF,TGTGCCAGCAGCCCCCTCCTAGCGGGGGGGACAGATACGCAGTATTTT
TRBV15,.,.,TRBJ1-2,CATSTLDWSPSNYGYTF,TGTGCCACCAGCACCTTGGACTGGTCCCCCTCTAACTATGGCTACACCTTC
TRBV10-2,.,.,TRBJ1-2,CASSDRNTYGYTF,TGCGCCAGCAGTGACAGGAATACCTATGGCTACACCTTC
TRBV11-2,TRBD2,.,TRBJ2-1,CASSPGGGPRNEQFF,TGTGCCAGCAGCCCCGGGGGGGGGCCGAGGAATGAGCAGTTCTTC
TRBV10-3,TRBD1,.,TRBJ1-6,CAISESMDRAASPLHF,TGTGCCATCAGTGAGTCAATGGACAGGGCGGCTTCACCCCTCCACTTT
TRBV3-1/TRBV3-2,.,.,TRBJ2-7,CASSQEKGVRNYEQYF,TGTGCCAGCAGCCAAGAGAAAGGGGTGCGAAACTACGAGCAGTACTTC
TRBV20-1,TRBD1,.,TRBJ2-3,CSASHQGDNTDTQYF,TGCAGTGCTAGTCATCAGGGGGATAACACAGATACGCAGTATTTT
TRBV4-2,.,once,TRBJ1-3,CASSQDTGNTIYF,TGTGCCAGCAGCCAAGATACTGGAAACACCATATATTTT
TRBV6-1,.,.,TRBJ1-5,CASSEVDMRHSNQPQHF,TGTGCCAGCAGTGAAGTCGATATGAGACATAGCAATCAGCCCCAGCATTTT
TRBV5-5,TRBD1,.,TRBJ1-1,CASREQGALRGAFF,TGTGCCAGCAGGGAACAGGGGGCATTGAGGGGAGCTTTCTTT
TRBV28,TRBD1,.,TRBJ1-3,CASSFPAGGLSGNTIYF,TGTGCCAGCAGTTTCCCCGCAGGGGGTCTCTCTGGAAACACCATATATTTT
TRBV6-5,.,few,TRBJ2-2,CASIQTNTGELFF,TGTGCCAGCATACAAACGAACACCGGGGAGCTGTTTTTT
TRBV19,TRBD2,.,TRBJ2-3,CASTAGGDTQYF,TGTGCCAGTACGGCGGGAGGGGATACGCAGTATTTT
TRBV5-1,TRBD1,.,TRBJ1-4,CASSFRGPGNEKLFF,TGCGCCAGCAGCTTCAGGGGGCCCGGTAATGAAAAACTGTTTTTT
TRBV19,TRBD1,.,TRBJ2-7,CASSIFDRGSHEQYF,TGTGCCAGTAGTATCTTCGACAGGGGGTCCCACGAGCAGTACTTC
TRBV2,.,.,TRBJ1-5,CASSVSTADQPQHF,TGTGCCAGCAGTGTAAGTACAGCAGATCAGCCCCAGCATTTT
TRBV11-2,.,.,TRBJ1-1,CASSQTRTEAFF,TGTGCCAGCAGCCAAACAAGAACTGAAGCTTTCTTT
TRBV30,TRBD2,.,TRBJ2-5,CAWSFGLAGGWYQETQYF,TGTGCCTGGAGCTTTGGGCTAGCGGGGGGGTGGTATCAAGAGACCCAGTACTTC
TRBV5-8,TRBD1,few,TRBJ2-7,CASNTGTGGWYEQYF,TGTGCCAGCAACACCGGGACAGGGGGCTGGTACGAGCAGTACTTC
TRBV18,.,.,TRBJ1-3,CASSPQGSGNTIYF,TGTGCCAGCTCACCACAGGGGTCTGGAAACACCATATATTTT
TRBV15,.,.,TRBJ1-1,CATSREPRGGPTEAFF,TGTGCCACCAGCAGAGAGCCTAGGGGGGGGCCCACTGAAGCTTTCTTT
TRBV19,.,.,TRBJ1-5,CASSMPGQYSNQPQHF,TGTGCCAGTAGTATGCCGGGACAATATAGCAATCAGCCCCAGCATTTT
TRBV28,.,.,TRBJ1-5,CASSLFGYSVPLRGGQPQHF,TGTGCCAGCAGTTTATTTGGATACTCGGTCCCCCTAAGAGGGGGTCAGCCCCAGCATTTT
TRBV19,.,.,TRBJ1-1,CASSIGGQNTEAFF,TGTGCCAGTAGTATAGGTGGACAGAACACTGAAGCTTTCTTT
TRBV5-1,TRBD2,.,TRBJ2-4,CASIMGAGEGDIQYF,TGCGCCAGCATTATGGGAGCGGGGGAAGGAGACATTCAGTACTTC
TRBV3-1/TRBV3-2,.,.,TRBJ1-2,CASSQTATYGYTF,TGTGCCAGCAGCCAGACTGCCACCTATGGCTACACCTTC
TRBV3-1/TRBV3-2,TRBD2,.,TRBJ2-7,CASSRFSGDGYEQYF,TGTGCCAGCAGCCGGTTTAGCGGGGACGGTTACGAGCAGTACTTC
TRBV6-5,.,.,TRBJ1-2,CASSYRAGHYGYTF,TGTGCCAGCAGTTACCGAGCAGGTCACTATGGCTACACCTTC
TRBV9,.,.,TRBJ2-1,CASEGINNEQFF,TGTGCCAGCGAGGGAATCAACAATGAGCAGTTCTTC
TRBV3-1/TRBV3-2,.,few,TRBJ1-5,CASSQEYRYSNQPQHF,TGTGCCAGCAGCCAAGAGTACAGGTATAGCAATCAGCCCCAGCATTTT
TRBV7-9,TRBD2,.,TRBJ2-1,CASSSSGGALGYNEQFF,TGTGCCAGCAGCTCGAGCGGGGGCGCTCTGGGATACAATGAGCAGTTCTTC
TRBV11-3,TRBD1,once,TRBJ2-1,CASSVGGTGGAYNEQFF,TGTGCCAGCAGCGTAGGGGGGACAGGGGGCGCGTACAATGAGCAGTTCTTC
TRBV11-2,.,.,TRBJ2-1,CASSLKPYNEQFF,TGTGCCAGCAGCTTAAAGCCCTACAATGAGCAGTTCTTC
TRBV11-3,.,.,TRBJ1-1,CASSGRGRTEAFF,TGTGCCAGCAGCGGCAGGGGTCGGACTGAAGCTTTCTTT
TRBV6-5,.,.,TRBJ2-7,CASSTGGENYEQYF,TGTGCCAGCAGTACAGGGGGGGAGAACTACGAGCAGTACTTC
TRBV7-9,.,.,TRBJ2-5,CASRQDRDQETQYF,TGTGCCAGCAGGCAGGACAGAGACCAAGAGACCCAGTACTTC
TRBV29-1,TRBD2,.,TRBJ2-1,CSVDAWAGGPVNEQFF,TGCAGCGTTGATGCGTGGGCGGGGGGGCCAGTCAATGAGCAGTTCTTC
TRBV11-3,TRBD2,.,TRBJ2-7,CASSSAAGRGYEQYF,TGTGCCAGCAGCTCCGCAGCCGGGAGGGGCTACGAGCAGTACTTC
TRBV7-8,.,.,TRBJ2-7,CASSLSALPGVEQYF,TGTGCCAGCAGCTTGTCAGCCCTGCCAGGGGTCGAGCAGTACTTC
TRBV10-1,.,.,TRBJ2-7,CASSESGRVKSF,TGCGCCAGCAGTGAGTCGGGCAGGGTGAAGTCGTTC
TRBV4-3,TRBD1,.,TRBJ1-2,CASSQEGRTGRNYGYTF,TGCGCCAGCAGCCAAGAAGGGCGGACAGGGCGGAACTATGGCTACACCTTC
TRBV4-1,TRBD1,.,TRBJ1-1,CASSRQGEGTEAFF,TGCGCCAGCAGCAGACAGGGAGAGGGCACTGAAGCTTTCTTT
TRBV7-8,.,.,TRBJ1-2,CASSLERGSANYGYTF,TGTGCCAGCAGCTTAGAAAGGGGAAGTGCTAACTATGGCTACACCTTC
TRBV2,TRBD2,once,TRBJ2-3,CASREGLASTDTQYF,TGTGCCAGCAGGGAAGGACTAGCGAGCACAGATACGCAGTATTTT